The clone carrying this T cell receptor (beta chain) was seen only once. The antigen is undetermined. The sample comes from a study of blood T cells in healthy people across ages. The study, taken as a whole, reports: Diversity of TCR beta per million T cells declined in a roughly linear way with age.

The CDR3 loop spans 14 amino acids. Looked up from germline, CDR1 is SGHRS and CDR2 is YFSETQ. V gave up 5 bases and J gave up 0 bases; unmatched junction bases: 4. Each donor was a healthy Caucasian individual from Russia, aged about 6 to 95. Alongside a J-beta primer mix, a sample-barcoded 5' primer served in a second PCR lasting roughly 7 to 11 cycles. Each cDNA molecule received a tag from a template-switch adaptor that had 12 random nucleotides. Using its own MiXCR run on the 5' RACE reads, TCRdb lists one record per CDR3 protein. The sample carries about 1,600,000 distinct CDR3 sequences, 35% to 45% recorded once.

The specimen was blood. The chain recombines TRBV5-1 with TRBJ2-5; TRBD1 agrees at 7 bases. This clonotype originated in a woman aged 18-30 years in good health. The CDR3 loop is CASRVTGYQETQYF. The CDR3 DNA follows: TGCGCCAGCAGGGTGACAGGGTACCAAGAGACCCAGTACTTC.